A single sample gave rise to the 8 T cell receptor beta chains below, sequenced in a study of blood T cell repertoires in COVID-19. The data were produced by immunoSEQ multiplex PCR, yet TCRdb's version contains in-frame clones alone and is incomplete. This sample yields some 75,000 clones, of which roughly 90% are seen a single time; 0.5% to 0.7% belongs to the top ten. The specimen sequenced was peripheral blood. The receptors derive from a man in his 60s with acute or convalescent COVID-19.

The table lists this clone with a count of one. The chain has TRBV5-5 and TRBJ1-1, with TRBD1 matching over 8 bases. The trim removed 4 bases at V and 7 bases at J, leaving 12 bases unmatched. This CDR3 comprises 15 residues. From germline, CDR1 is SGHKS and CDR2 YYEKEE (reference sequence). CDR3 residues: CASSPRTGSSIEAFF. Written as DNA, the CDR3 is TGTGCCAGCAGCCCACGGACAGGGAGTTCGATTGAAGCTTTCTTT.

This chain links TRBV15 with TRBJ1-4, with TRBD1 as a possible D gene (5 bases). Germline CDR1 reads LNHNV; CDR2 reads YYDKDF (reference sequence). V lost 0 bases to trimming and J lost 5 bases, with 10 bases between them. CDR3 size: 15 residues. The DNA of the CDR3 is TGTGCCACCAGCAGAGAGTTCAACAGGAATGAAAAACTGTTTTTT. Translated: CATSREFNRNEKLFF.

The chain couples TRBV9 to TRBJ2-6, with no clear D. Trimming took 3 bases from V and 4 from J, leaving 14 bases between them. The length of the CDR3 is 16 residues. The germline gives CDR1 SGDLS, CDR2 YYNGEE. CDR3: CASSASRLSGANVLTF. Written as DNA, the CDR3 is TGTGCCAGCAGCGCCTCTAGGCTCTCAGGGGCCAACGTCCTGACTTTC.

This sequence joins TRBV15 and TRBJ2-7, with D perhaps TRBD1 (7 bases). The CDR3 spans 16 residues. Trimming took 1 base from V and 1 from J, leaving 14 bases between them. The germline gives CDR1 LNHNV, CDR2 YYDKDF (reference sequence). In DNA form, the CDR3 reads TGTGCCACCAGCAGAGCCAGGGGGACTGTATCCTACGAGCAGTACTTC. Its protein is CATSRARGTVSYEQYF.

The rearrangement joins TRBV5-1 to TRBJ2-7, with 7 bases that match TRBD2. Losses at the gene ends were 2 bases for V and 2 bases for J; bases not matched to a gene: 7. The germline V gene encodes CDR1 SGHRS and CDR2 YFSETQ. CDR3 size: 15 residues. The DNA for the CDR3 is TGCGCCAGCAGCTTCGCTAGCGGAGGGACCTACGAGCAGTACTTC. Translated: CASSFASGGTYEQYF.

The CDR3: CAWSGNGETQYF. CDR3 nucleotide sequence: TGTGCCTGGTCAGGGAACGGGGAGACCCAGTACTTC. V usage is TRBV30 and J usage is TRBJ2-5, with D perhaps matching TRBD1 (5 bases). CDR1 and CDR2 from the germline V gene are GTSNPN and SVGIG (reference sequence). V lost 5 bases and J 5 bases, leaving 12 bases between the germline ends. The CDR3 spans 12 residues.

The V gene is TRBV5-6, the J gene TRBJ1-3; D perhaps matches TRBD1 (6 bases). The CDR3 sequence is 17 residues long. V was pared by 3 bases and J by 0 bases, with 16 bases between. Germline CDR1 and CDR2: SGHDT and YYEEEE. Here the CDR3 reads CASSWNPRGSSGNTIYF. The CDR3 DNA sequence: TGTGCCAGCAGCTGGAATCCCAGGGGATCCTCTGGAAACACCATATATTTT.

This chain connects TRBV19 to TRBJ2-5, with TRBD2 as a possible D gene (5 bases). This CDR3 contains 13 residues. V lost 8 bases and J lost 5, with 15 bases in between. Looked up from germline, CDR1 is LNHDA and CDR2 is SQIVND (reference sequence). In DNA, the CDR3 is TGTGCCAGTTCGAGCGGAGAGGTGGAGACCCAGTACTTC. This translates into CASSSGEVETQYF. Looking up the rest from reference TRBV19 and TRBJ2-5 gives the full variable domain: DGGITQSPKYLFRKEGQNVTLSCEQNLNHDAMYWYRQDPGQGLRLIYYSQIVNDFQKGDIAEGYSVSREKKESFPLTVTSAQKNPTAFYLCASSSGEVETQYFGPGTRLLVL.